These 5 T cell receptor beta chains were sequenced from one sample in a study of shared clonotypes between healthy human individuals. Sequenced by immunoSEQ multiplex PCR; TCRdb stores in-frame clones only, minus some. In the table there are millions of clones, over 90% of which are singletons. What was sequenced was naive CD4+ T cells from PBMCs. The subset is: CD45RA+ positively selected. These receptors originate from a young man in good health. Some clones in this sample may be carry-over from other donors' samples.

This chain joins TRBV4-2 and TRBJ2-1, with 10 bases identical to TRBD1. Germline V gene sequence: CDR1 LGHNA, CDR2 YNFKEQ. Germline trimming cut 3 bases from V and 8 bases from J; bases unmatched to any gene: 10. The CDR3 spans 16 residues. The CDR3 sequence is CASSQLPGQGSDEQFF. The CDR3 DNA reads TGTGCCAGCAGCCAGCTACCGGGACAGGGGAGTGATGAGCAGTTCTTC.

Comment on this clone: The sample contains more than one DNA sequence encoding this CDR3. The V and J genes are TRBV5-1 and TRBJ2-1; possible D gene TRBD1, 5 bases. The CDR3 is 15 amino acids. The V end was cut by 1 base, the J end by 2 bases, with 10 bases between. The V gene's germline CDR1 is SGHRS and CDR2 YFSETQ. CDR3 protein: CASSLLQGPYNEQFF. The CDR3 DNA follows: TGCGCCAGCAGCTTGTTGCAGGGCCCCTACAATGAGCAGTTCTTC. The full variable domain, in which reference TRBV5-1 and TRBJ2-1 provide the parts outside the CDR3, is KAGVTQTPRYLIKTRGQQVTLSCSPISGHRSVSWYQQTPGQGLQFLFEYFSETQRNKGNFPGRFSGRQFSNSRSEMNVSTLELGDSALYLCASSLLQGPYNEQFFGPGTRLTVL.

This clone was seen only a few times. CDR3 protein: CASSLSDTEAFF. The DNA for the CDR3 is TGCGCCAGCAGCTTAAGCGACACTGAAGCTTTCTTT. This chain links TRBV5-1 with TRBJ1-1, with D unresolved. V was pared by 2 bases and J by 3 bases, with 5 bases between. Germline CDR1 SGHRS, CDR2 YFSETQ. This CDR3 has 12 residues. The variable domain in full, with the rest retrieved from reference TRBV5-1 and TRBJ1-1, is KAGVTQTPRYLIKTRGQQVTLSCSPISGHRSVSWYQQTPGQGLQFLFEYFSETQRNKGNFPGRFSGRQFSNSRSEMNVSTLELGDSALYLCASSLSDTEAFFGQGTRLTVV.

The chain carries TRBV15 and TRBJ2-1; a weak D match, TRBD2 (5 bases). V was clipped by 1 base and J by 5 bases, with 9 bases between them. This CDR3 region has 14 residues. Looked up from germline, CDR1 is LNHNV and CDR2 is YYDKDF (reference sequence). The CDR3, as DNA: TGTGCCACCAGCAGAGGCGGGCCACACAATGAGCAGTTCTTC. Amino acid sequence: CATSRGGPHNEQFF.

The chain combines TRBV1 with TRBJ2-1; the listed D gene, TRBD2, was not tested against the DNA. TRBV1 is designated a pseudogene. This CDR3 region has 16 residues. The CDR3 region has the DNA TGCACCAGCAGCCCCTCGGGGGATCCCTCCTACAATGAGCAGTTCTTC. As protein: CTSSPSGDPSYNEQFF.